The T cell receptor (beta chain) under discussion was sequenced for a study of tumor-infiltrating lymphocytes in primary liver carcinoma. Study-level results: Tumor-adjacent and tumor-blood pairs overlapped less than tumor region pairs did.

TCR beta cDNA was prepared out of around 460 ng total RNA by means of a constant-region primer. Researchers made the TCR beta libraries by running three nested multiplex PCR rounds with slightly modified ARM-PCR. A C-beta reverse primer was combined with TRBV1-TRBV30 forward primers in the first two PCR rounds, and each round had 10 cycles. TCRdb used MiXCR to reprocess the multiplex PCR reads, holding one entry per CDR3 protein. The table shows about 78,000 distinct CDR3 sequences, with about 64% occurring only once. Each 20-30 mg portion of unsorted bulk tissue served as the source for co-extraction of RNA and DNA. The CDR3 runs to 16 residues. Germline values: CDR1 SSHAT, CDR2 FNYEAQ (reference sequence). A word on this clonotype: Its antigen is currently unknown. Just one base apart from a much larger clone, this may be a read error. This likely comes from a read error, as the CDR3 has no conserved phenylalanine or tryptophan at its end.

Sequenced material: liver tumor tissue from sampling region 4. Sample subset: tumor region T4, right-lateral pole. This TCR was recovered from a woman aged 60-75 years with primary liver carcinoma and hepatitis B virus infection. The chain carries TRBV7-7 and TRBJ2-3; the match to TRBD1 covers 8 bases. The CDR3 region is CASSLGAGGRIDTQYI. The CDR3 DNA sequence: TGTGCTAGCAGCTTAGGGGCAGGGGGCCGGATAGATACGCAGTATATT.